This T cell receptor beta chain was sequenced for a study of blood T cells in healthy people across ages. For the second PCR, which ran for about 6 to 11 cycles, a sample-barcoded 5' primer and a J-beta primer mix were used. Using its own MiXCR run on the 5' RACE reads, TCRdb lists one record per CDR3 protein. The sample includes some 1.7 million distinct CDR3 sequences, 28% seen only once; the top ten take approximately 7.7%. CDR3 length equals 14 residues. Germline values: CDR1 DFQATT, CDR2 SNEGSKA (reference sequence). V was trimmed by 3 bases and J by 9 bases, leaving 19 bases between them. This TCR derives from a woman aged 30 to 39 in good health. V is TRBV20-1 and J is TRBJ2-3; perhaps TRBD1 as D (5 bases). The sequenced sample was blood. The CDR3: CSASLGRLGGTQYF. The CDR3 coding sequence is TGCAGTGCTAGTCTGGGGCGCCTAGGTGGAACGCAGTATTTT.